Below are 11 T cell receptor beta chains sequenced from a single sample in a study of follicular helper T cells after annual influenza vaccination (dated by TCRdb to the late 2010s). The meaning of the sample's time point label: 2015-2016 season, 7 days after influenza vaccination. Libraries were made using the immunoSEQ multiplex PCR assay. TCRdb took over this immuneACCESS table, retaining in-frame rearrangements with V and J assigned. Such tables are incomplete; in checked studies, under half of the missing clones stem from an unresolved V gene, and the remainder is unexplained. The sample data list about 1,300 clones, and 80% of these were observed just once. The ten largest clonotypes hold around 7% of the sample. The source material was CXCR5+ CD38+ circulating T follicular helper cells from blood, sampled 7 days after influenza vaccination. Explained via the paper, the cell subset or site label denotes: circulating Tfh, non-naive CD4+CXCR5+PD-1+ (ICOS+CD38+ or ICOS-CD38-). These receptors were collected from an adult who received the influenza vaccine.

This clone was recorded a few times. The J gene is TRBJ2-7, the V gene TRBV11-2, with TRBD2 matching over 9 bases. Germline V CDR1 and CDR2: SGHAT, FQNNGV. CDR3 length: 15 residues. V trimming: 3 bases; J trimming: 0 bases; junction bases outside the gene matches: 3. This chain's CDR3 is CASSFQRGASYEQYF. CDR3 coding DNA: TGTGCCAGCAGCTTTCAGCGGGGGGCCTCCTACGAGCAGTACTTC.

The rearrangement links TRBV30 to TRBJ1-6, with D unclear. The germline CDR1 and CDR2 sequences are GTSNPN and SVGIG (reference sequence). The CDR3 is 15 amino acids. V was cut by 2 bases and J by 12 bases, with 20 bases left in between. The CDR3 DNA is TGTGCCTGGAGTCCTTTTGAGGCGACTGAGCTACCCCTCCACTTT. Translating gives CAWSPFEATELPLHF.

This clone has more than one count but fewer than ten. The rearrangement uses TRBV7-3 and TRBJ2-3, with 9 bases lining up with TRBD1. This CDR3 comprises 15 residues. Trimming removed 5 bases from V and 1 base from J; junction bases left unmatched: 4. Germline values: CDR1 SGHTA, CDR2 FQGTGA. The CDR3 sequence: CASSRTGVGTDTQYF. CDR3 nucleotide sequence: TGTGCCAGCAGCCGGACAGGGGTTGGCACAGATACGCAGTATTTT.

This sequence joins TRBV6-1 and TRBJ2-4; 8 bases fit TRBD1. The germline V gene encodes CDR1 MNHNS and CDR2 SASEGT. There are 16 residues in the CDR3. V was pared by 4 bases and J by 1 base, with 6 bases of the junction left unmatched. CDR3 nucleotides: TGTGCCAGCAGTGGCCGACAGGGGCTGGCCAAAAACATTCAGTACTTC. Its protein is CASSGRQGLAKNIQYF.

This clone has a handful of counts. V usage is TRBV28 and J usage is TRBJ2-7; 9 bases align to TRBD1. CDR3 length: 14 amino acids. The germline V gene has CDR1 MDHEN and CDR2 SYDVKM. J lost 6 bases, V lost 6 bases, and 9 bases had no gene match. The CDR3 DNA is TGTGCCAGCAGCACAGGGGGCGGGAAGGTCGAGCAGTACTTC. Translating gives CASSTGGGKVEQYF.

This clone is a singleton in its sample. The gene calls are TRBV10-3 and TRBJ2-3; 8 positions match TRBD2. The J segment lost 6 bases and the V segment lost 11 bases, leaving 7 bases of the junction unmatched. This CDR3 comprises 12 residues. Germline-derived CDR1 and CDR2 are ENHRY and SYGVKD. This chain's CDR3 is CAASGGDDTQYF. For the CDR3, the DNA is TGTGCCGCAAGCGGGGGTGACGATACGCAGTATTTT.

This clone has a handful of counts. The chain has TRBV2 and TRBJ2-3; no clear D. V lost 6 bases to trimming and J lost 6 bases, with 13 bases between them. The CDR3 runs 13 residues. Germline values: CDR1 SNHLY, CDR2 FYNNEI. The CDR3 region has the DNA TGTGCCAGCAGCGCCTATTTGGGCGATACGCAGTATTTT. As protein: CASSAYLGDTQYF.

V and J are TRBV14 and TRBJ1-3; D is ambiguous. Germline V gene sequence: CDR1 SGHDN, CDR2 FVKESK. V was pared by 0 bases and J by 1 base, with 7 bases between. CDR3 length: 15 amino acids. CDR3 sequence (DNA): TGTGCCAGCAGCCAAGATCGAGGGTCTGGAAACACCATATATTTT. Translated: CASSQDRGSGNTIYF.

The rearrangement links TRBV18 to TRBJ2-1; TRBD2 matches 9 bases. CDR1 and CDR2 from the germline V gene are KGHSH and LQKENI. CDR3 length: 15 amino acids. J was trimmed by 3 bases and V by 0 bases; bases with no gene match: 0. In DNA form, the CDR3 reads TGTGCCAGCTCACCACCGACTAGCGGCTACAATGAGCAGTTCTTC. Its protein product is CASSPPTSGYNEQFF.

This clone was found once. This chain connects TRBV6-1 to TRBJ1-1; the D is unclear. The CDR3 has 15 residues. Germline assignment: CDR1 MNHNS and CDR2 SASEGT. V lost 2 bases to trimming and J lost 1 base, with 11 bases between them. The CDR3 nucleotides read TGTGCCAGCAGTGAACAAACCGCACAGAACACTGAAGCTTTCTTT. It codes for CASSEQTAQNTEAFF.

DNA for the CDR3: TGTGCCAGCAGCCGGGACCGGGATGGGCAGTTCTTC. This translates into CASSRDRDGQFF. V is TRBV4-2 and J is TRBJ2-1, with D possibly called TRBD1 or TRBD2 (5 bases each). V gave up 4 bases and J gave up 12 bases, with 13 bases separating them. Germline CDR1 is LGHNA and CDR2 is YNFKEQ. The CDR3 length is 12 residues.